Sequencing of this TCR beta chain was carried out in a study of shared clonotypes between healthy human individuals. About this clone itself: The antigen is not known.

CD45RO-negative cells were positively selected for CCR7, leaving out terminally differentiated effector memory CD45RA+ cells. Those who donated were healthy HIV-negative adults, with no recent acute infections or vaccinations reported. Broader study findings: It was expected that sequencing depth would affect clonotype sharing among donors.

The CDR3 covers 14 residues. Losses at the gene ends were 6 bases for V and 5 bases for J; bases not matched to a gene: 3. CDR1 MNHEY and CDR2 SVGAGI come from the germline V gene. TCRdb's table, derived via immunoSEQ multiplex PCR, lists solely in-frame clones and lacks some. The table shows about 2 million clones, with around 96% occurring only once. This TCR derives from a young man in good health. The chain has TRBV6-5 and TRBJ2-5, with TRBD2 matching over 13 bases. The sample consisted of naive CD8+ T cells sorted from blood. The CDR3 loop reads CASSRLAGGETQYF. DNA of the CDR3: TGTGCCAGCAGCCGACTAGCGGGGGGCGAGACCCAGTACTTC.